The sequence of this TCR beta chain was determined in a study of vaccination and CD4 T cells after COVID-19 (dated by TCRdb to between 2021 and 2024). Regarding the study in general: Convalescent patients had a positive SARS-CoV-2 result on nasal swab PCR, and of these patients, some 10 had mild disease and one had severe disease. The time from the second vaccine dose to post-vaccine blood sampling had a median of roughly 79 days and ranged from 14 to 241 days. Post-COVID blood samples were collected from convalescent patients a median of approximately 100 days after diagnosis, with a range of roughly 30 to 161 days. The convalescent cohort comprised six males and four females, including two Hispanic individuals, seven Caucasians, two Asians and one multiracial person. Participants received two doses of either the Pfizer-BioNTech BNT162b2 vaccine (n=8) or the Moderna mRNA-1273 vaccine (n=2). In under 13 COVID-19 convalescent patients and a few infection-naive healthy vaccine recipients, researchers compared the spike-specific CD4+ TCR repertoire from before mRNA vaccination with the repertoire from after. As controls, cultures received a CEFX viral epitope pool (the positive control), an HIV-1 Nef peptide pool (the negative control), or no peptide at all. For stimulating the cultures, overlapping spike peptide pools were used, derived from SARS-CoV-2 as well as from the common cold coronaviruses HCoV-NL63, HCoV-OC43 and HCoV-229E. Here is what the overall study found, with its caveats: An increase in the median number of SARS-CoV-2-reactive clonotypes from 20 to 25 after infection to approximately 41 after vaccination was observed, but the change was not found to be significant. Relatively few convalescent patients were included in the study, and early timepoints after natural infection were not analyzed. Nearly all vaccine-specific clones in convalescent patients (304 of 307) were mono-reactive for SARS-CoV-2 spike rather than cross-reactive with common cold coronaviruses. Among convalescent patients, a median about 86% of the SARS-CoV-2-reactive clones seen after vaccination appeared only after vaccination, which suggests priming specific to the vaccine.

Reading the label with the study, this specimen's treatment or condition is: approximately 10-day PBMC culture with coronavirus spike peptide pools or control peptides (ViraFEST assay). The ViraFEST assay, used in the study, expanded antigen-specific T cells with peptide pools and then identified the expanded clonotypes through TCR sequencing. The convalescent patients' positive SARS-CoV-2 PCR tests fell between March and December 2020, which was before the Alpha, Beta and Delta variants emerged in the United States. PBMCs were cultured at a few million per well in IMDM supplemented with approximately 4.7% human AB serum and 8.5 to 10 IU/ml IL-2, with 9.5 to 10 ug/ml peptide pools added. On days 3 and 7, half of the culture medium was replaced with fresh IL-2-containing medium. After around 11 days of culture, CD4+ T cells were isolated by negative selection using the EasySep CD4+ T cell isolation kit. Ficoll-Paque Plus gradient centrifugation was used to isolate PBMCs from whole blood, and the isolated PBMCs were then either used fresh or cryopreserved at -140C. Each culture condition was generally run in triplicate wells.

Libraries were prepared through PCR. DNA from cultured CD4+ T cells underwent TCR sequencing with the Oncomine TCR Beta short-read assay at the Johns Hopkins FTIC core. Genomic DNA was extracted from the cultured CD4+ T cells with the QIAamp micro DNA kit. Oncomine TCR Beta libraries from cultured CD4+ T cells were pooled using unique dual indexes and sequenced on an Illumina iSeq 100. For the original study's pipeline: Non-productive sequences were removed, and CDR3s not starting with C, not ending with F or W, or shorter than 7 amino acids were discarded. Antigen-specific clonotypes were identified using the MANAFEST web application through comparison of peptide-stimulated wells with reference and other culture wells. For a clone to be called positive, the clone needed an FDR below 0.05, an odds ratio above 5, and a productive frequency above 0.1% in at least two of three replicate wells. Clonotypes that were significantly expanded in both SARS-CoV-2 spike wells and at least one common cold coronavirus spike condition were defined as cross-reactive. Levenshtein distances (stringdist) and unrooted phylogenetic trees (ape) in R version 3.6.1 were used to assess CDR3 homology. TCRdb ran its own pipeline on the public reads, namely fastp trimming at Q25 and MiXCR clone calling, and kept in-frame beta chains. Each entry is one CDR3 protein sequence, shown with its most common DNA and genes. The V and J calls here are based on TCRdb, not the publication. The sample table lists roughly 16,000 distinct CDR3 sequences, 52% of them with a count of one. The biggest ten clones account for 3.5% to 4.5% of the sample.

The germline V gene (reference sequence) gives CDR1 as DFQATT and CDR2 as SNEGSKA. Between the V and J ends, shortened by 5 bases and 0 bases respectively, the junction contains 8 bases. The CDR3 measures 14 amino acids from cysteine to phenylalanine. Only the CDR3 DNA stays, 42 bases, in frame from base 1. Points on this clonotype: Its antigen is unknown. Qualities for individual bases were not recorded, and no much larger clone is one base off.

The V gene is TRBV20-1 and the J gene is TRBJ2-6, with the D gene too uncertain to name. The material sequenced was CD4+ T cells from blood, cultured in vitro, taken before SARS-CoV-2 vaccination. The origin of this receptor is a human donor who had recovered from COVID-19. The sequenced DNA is TGCAGTGCTCCCCTGTACTCTGGGGCCAACGTCCTGACTTTC. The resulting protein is CSAPLYSGANVLTF.